The present entry profiles one T cell receptor (beta chain) with its context. These data are taken from a study of blood T cell repertoires in COVID-19. Study background: COVID-19 samples collected from the United States, Italy and Spain covered acute and convalescent phases. T cells, B-cell-depleted T cells, or PBMCs provided the cDNA or gDNA that served as material.

In the study's own analysis: Nucleated cell counts were estimated from reference gene primer amplification. This table comes from immunoSEQ multiplex PCR, and its TCRdb copy is limited to in-frame clones, with some not included. The DNA gave D and trimming, while V, J and clone size come from that table. The sample holds 200,000 to 300,000 clones, around four fifths seen once. This CDR3 has 13 amino acids. V was pared by 3 bases and J by 6 bases, with 8 bases of the junction left unmatched. Germline assignment: CDR1 SQVTM and CDR2 ANQGSEA. The clonotype was recovered from a woman in her sixties with active or convalescent COVID-19. The chain is built from TRBV29-1 and TRBJ2-7, with 7 positions matching TRBD2. Sequencing was carried out using peripheral blood. CDR3 loop: CSVDEKGGLEQYF. The CDR3 DNA is TGCAGCGTTGATGAAAAGGGAGGGCTCGAGCAGTACTTC.